The 24 T cell receptor beta chains listed next were all sequenced from one sample in a study of blood T cell repertoires in COVID-19 (dated by TCRdb to about 2020). Library preparation used the immunoSEQ multiplex PCR assay. TCRdb took over this immuneACCESS table, retaining in-frame rearrangements with V and J assigned. Such tables are incomplete; in checked studies, under half of the missing clones stem from an unresolved V gene, and the remainder is unexplained. Within this sample are some 150,000 clones, with around 85% of them counted one time only. The ten most abundant clones make up roughly 0.62% of the sample. The sample was peripheral blood. Source of these receptors: a man in his 60s with COVID-19, enrolled during active disease.

The chain uses TRBV5-1 and TRBJ1-4; D unresolved. The V gene's germline CDR1 is SGHRS and CDR2 YFSETQ. V gave up 2 bases and J gave up 8 bases, with 13 bases separating them. The CDR3 is made up of 14 amino acids. For the CDR3, the DNA is TGCGCCAGCAGCTTCGGCCCGTCGGAGGAAAAACTGTTTTTT. This sequence encodes CASSFGPSEEKLFF.

The chain combines TRBV29-1 with TRBJ2-7; 7 nucleotides match TRBD1. V was clipped by 5 bases and J by 2 bases; unmatched bases: 9. CDR1 is SQVTM, CDR2 ANQGSEA, per germline. The CDR3 runs to 14 residues. In DNA form, the CDR3 reads TGCAGCGTTTCAGGGGGTGGGGGTCCCTACGAGCAGTACTTC. This encodes CSVSGGGGPYEQYF.

The chain is built from TRBV19 and TRBJ1-1, with TRBD1 matching 9 bases. With 7 bases clipped from V and 2 bases from J, the junction kept 5 bases outside the gene matches. The germline gives CDR1 LNHDA, CDR2 SQIVND (reference sequence). The CDR3 has 14 residues. Written as DNA, the CDR3 is TGTGCCAGTATGAAGGGACAGGGAAACACTGAAGCTTTCTTT. This encodes CASMKGQGNTEAFF.

V is TRBV28 and J is TRBJ1-3; D is ambiguous. The CDR3 sequence is 14 residues long. V shed 10 bases and J shed 2 bases, with 15 bases lying between them. Germline V lookup: CDR1 MDHEN, CDR2 SYDVKM. The CDR3 DNA is TGTGCCACCTCGAGGCACAACACTGGAAACACCATATATTTT. This gives the protein CATSRHNTGNTIYF.

The rearrangement uses TRBV3-1 (or the pseudogene TRBV3-2) and TRBJ2-1; D is possibly TRBD2 (6 bases). The V end was cut by 4 bases, the J end by 4 bases, with 11 bases between. Germline V gene sequence: CDR1 LGHDT, CDR2 YNNKEL (reference sequence). The CDR3 spans 14 residues. The CDR3 region is CASSRGGGYNEQFF. The CDR3 DNA sequence: TGTGCCAGCAGCCGGGGAGGAGGTTACAATGAGCAGTTCTTC.

This clone showed up just a few times. The chain recombines TRBV6-5 with TRBJ1-4; 7 nucleotides line up with TRBD1. Germline V gene lookup returns CDR1 MNHEY and CDR2 SVGAGI. This CDR3 comprises 13 residues. Germline trimming cut 6 bases from V and 7 bases from J; bases unmatched to any gene: 5. The CDR3: CASRNRGPEKLFF. The CDR3 DNA sequence: TGTGCCAGCAGGAACAGGGGTCCTGAAAAACTGTTTTTT.

There are a few counts of this clone. Within the sample, other DNA sequences also encode this same CDR3. The chain recombines TRBV30 with TRBJ1-2; 7 bases agree with TRBD1. V shed 3 bases, J shed 4 bases, and the junction held 5 bases outside the gene matches. This CDR3 is built from 13 residues. Looked up from germline, CDR1 is GTSNPN and CDR2 is SVGIG (reference sequence). As DNA, the CDR3 is TGTGCCTGGAGCAGACAGGGAGGCTATGGCTACACCTTC. As protein: CAWSRQGGYGYTF.

This rearrangement joins TRBV2 to TRBJ2-7, with D tentatively TRBD1 (6 bases). This CDR3 comprises 12 residues. V was shortened by 5 bases and J by 3 bases, with 8 bases between the two germline ends. Germline V gene data show CDR1 as SNHLY and CDR2 as FYNNEI. CDR3 in DNA: TGTGCCAGCAGTACACAGGGCTACGAGCAGTACTTC. Translated, it gives CASSTQGYEQYF.

The chain joins TRBV6-1 to TRBJ2-5; 7 bases agree with TRBD2. V shed 4 bases and J 4 bases; nucleotides not matched to a gene: 12. Germline V gene data show CDR1 as MNHNS and CDR2 as SASEGT. The CDR3 is 16 residues long. The CDR3 sequence is CASSVPRGGAAETQYF. The CDR3 DNA is TGTGCCAGCAGTGTTCCCCGGGGAGGGGCGGCAGAGACCCAGTACTTC.

The genes are TRBV6-6 and TRBJ1-1, with 9 bases identical to TRBD1. The CDR3 extends over 16 amino acids. The V gene end was trimmed by 6 bases and the J gene end by 0 bases; junction bases not matched to a gene: 8. Looked up from germline, CDR1 is MNHNY and CDR2 is SVGAGI (reference sequence). CDR3 residues: CASRDRGLHLNTEAFF. The CDR3 DNA sequence: TGTGCCAGCAGGGACAGGGGCCTACACTTGAACACTGAAGCTTTCTTT.

A word on this clone: The same CDR3 also results from other DNA sequences found in this sample. The rearrangement uses TRBV7-9 and TRBJ1-1, with D maybe TRBD1 (5 bases). CDR3 length equals 14 residues. The V end was cut by 5 bases, the J end by 3 bases, with 13 bases between. Germline CDR1 SEHNR, CDR2 FQNEAQ (reference sequence). CDR3 protein: CASSHRGSDTEAFF. CDR3 bases: TGTGCCAGCAGCCATCGGGGGTCCGACACTGAAGCTTTCTTT.

This clone was counted once. The CDR3 DNA reads as TGCGCCAGCACCAGGACAGGGGCGCCCCAAGAGACCCAGTACTTC. Its translation is CASTRTGAPQETQYF. The genes are TRBV5-1 and TRBJ2-5; TRBD1 agrees at 9 bases. Germline assignment: CDR1 SGHRS and CDR2 YFSETQ. Germline trimming cut 6 bases from V and 1 base from J; bases unmatched to any gene: 7. This CDR3 comprises 15 residues.

The chain employs TRBV5-8 and TRBJ1-1, with 7 bases identical to TRBD1. Germline V gene sequence: CDR1 SGHTS, CDR2 YDEGEE. This CDR3 is built from 14 residues. The V and J ends lost 4 bases and 2 bases, in that order; junction bases with no gene match: 5. The CDR3 loop is CASSTYRGNTEAFF. For the CDR3, the DNA is TGTGCCAGCAGCACGTACAGGGGTAACACTGAAGCTTTCTTT.

This sequence joins TRBV6-4 and TRBJ2-1; 7 bases map to TRBD2. The CDR3 is made up of 15 amino acids. Germline V CDR1 and CDR2: MRHNA, SNTAGT. V lost 3 bases and J lost 4; bases outside the gene matches: 6. CDR3 DNA sequence: TGTGCCAGCAGTGAATTAGCGGGTGAATACAATGAGCAGTTCTTC. Its protein is CASSELAGEYNEQFF.

The chain employs TRBV3-1 (or the pseudogene TRBV3-2) and TRBJ2-7; 14 nucleotides match TRBD2. CDR1 is LGHDT and CDR2 is YNNKEL in the germline V gene (reference sequence). V was pared by 0 bases and J by 4 bases, with 8 bases of the junction left unmatched. The CDR3 sequence is 18 residues long. CDR3 nucleotides: TGTGCCAGCAGCCAAGACTGGGGGACTAGCGGGAGATCTTACGAGCAGTACTTC. This codes for CASSQDWGTSGRSYEQYF.

This clone was picked up one time. J is TRBJ2-7 and V is TRBV6-5; D might be TRBD1 (6 bases). This CDR3 is 14 amino acids long. V was pared by 8 bases and J by 2 bases, with 16 bases between. CDR1 and CDR2 from the germline V gene are MNHEY and SVGAGI. In DNA, the CDR3 is TGTGCCAGCGACCAACAGGGAATAGCCTACGAGCAGTACTTC. Its translation is CASDQQGIAYEQYF.

This chain joins TRBV5-1 and TRBJ1-1; D not resolved. This CDR3 is 14 amino acids long. V lost 0 bases and J 9 bases, leaving 15 bases between the germline ends. Germline V gene sequence: CDR1 SGHRS, CDR2 YFSETQ. CDR3 nucleotide sequence: TGCGCCAGCAGCTTGGCCCTTACTAGGGAGAAAGCTTTCTTT. Translation: CASSLALTREKAFF.

The chain has TRBV6-5 and TRBJ1-1; D is unresolved. The CDR3 length is 14 residues. V gave up 0 bases and J gave up 5 bases, with 10 bases separating them. Germline CDR1 is MNHEY and CDR2 is SVGAGI. The CDR3 region has the DNA TGTGCCAGCAGTTACTCCACTAGGTCGACTGAAGCTTTCTTT. Translated: CASSYSTRSTEAFF.

J is TRBJ2-5 and V is TRBV18; D is undetermined. The CDR3 length is 13 residues. Trimming took off 2 bases at V and 4 bases at J, with 8 bases between the two ends. Germline CDR1 reads KGHSH; CDR2 reads LQKENI. The CDR3 nucleotides read TGTGCCAGCTCACCAGCCCTCAGAGAGACCCAGTACTTC. Translated: CASSPALRETQYF.

This clone was observed a handful of times. The chain joins TRBV30 to TRBJ1-2; D is ambiguous. Trimming cost V 2 bases and J 3 bases, with 10 bases left between them. Germline lookup yields CDR1 GTSNPN and CDR2 SVGIG (reference sequence). The CDR3 is 13 residues long. In DNA form, the CDR3 reads TGTGCCTGGAGTATGCCGGGATACTATGGCTACACCTTC. Encoded protein: CAWSMPGYYGYTF.

This rearrangement joins TRBV9 to TRBJ1-4; 7 bases match TRBD1. Germline V gene lookup returns CDR1 SGDLS and CDR2 YYNGEE. This CDR3 region has 16 residues. The V and J ends lost 5 bases and 11 bases, in that order; junction bases with no gene match: 18. CDR3 bases: TGTGCCAGCAGTCCTATTGACCGACAGGGAAGTAGGAAACTGTTTTTT. Its protein is CASSPIDRQGSRKLFF. The full variable domain, completed using reference TRBV9 and TRBJ1-4, is DSGVTQTPKHLITATGQRVTLRCSPRSGDLSVYWYQQSLDQGLQFLIQYYNGEERAKGNILERFSAQQFPDLHSELNLSSLELGDSALYFCASSPIDRQGSRKLFFGSGTQLSVL.

The J gene is TRBJ1-3, the V gene TRBV5-1, with unresolved D. Germline CDR1 SGHRS, CDR2 YFSETQ. The V end was cut by 0 bases, the J end by 2 bases, with 9 bases between. CDR3 size: 15 residues. CDR3 loop: CASSLDRTAGNTIYF. In DNA form, the CDR3 reads TGCGCCAGCAGCTTGGACAGAACGGCTGGAAACACCATATATTTT.

This clone has only a few counts. V usage is TRBV5-6 and J usage is TRBJ2-7, with D maybe TRBD1 (6 bases). The CDR3 spans 13 residues. Trimming cost V 3 bases and J 4 bases, with 11 bases left between them. CDR1 SGHDT and CDR2 YYEEEE come from the germline V gene. DNA for the CDR3: TGTGCCAGCAGCTACAGGGAGATATACGAGCAGTACTTC. This translates into CASSYREIYEQYF. The entire variable domain, with the rest obtained from reference TRBV5-6 and TRBJ2-7, is as follows: DAGVTQSPTHLIKTRGQQVTLRCSPKSGHDTVSWYQQALGQGPQFIFQYYEEEERQRGNFPDRFSGHQFPNYSSELNVNALLLGDSALYLCASSYREIYEQYFGPGTRLTVT.

The J gene is TRBJ1-4, the V gene TRBV11-3; 10 bases match TRBD1. V lost 3 bases to trimming and J lost 8 bases; unmatched junction nucleotides: 3. CDR1 SGHNT and CDR2 YENEEA come from the germline V gene. The CDR3 is 14 amino acids. The CDR3 sequence: CASSFSTGGEKLFF. In DNA form, the CDR3 reads TGTGCCAGCAGCTTCTCGACAGGGGGCGAAAAACTGTTTTTT.